This T cell receptor beta chain derives from a study of technical replicates of blood from several donors. The V gene's germline CDR1 is SGHAT and CDR2 FQNNGV. The CDR3 covers 16 residues. Germline trimming cut 3 bases from V and 0 bases from J; bases unmatched to any gene: 5. This table comes from immunoSEQ multiplex PCR, and its TCRdb copy is limited to in-frame clones, with some not included. The sample records around 68,000 clones, roughly 89% being singletons. The source is a human donor in good health. Some clones in this sample may be carry-over from other donors' samples. The chain is built from TRBV11-2 and TRBJ1-1; TRBD1 aligns across 9 bases. What was sequenced was T cells isolated from PBMCs. The CDR3 region has the DNA TGTGCCAGCAGCTTCGGACAGGGGAATATGAACACTGAAGCTTTCTTT. This sequence encodes CASSFGQGNMNTEAFF.